The 11 T cell receptor beta chains presented below share a single source sample, sequenced in a study of blood T cell repertoires in COVID-19. Profiled with immunoSEQ multiplex PCR; TCRdb holds only in-frame clones, not every one. The table shows roughly 92,000 clones, with roughly 91% occurring only once. The sequenced sample consisted of peripheral blood. Source of these receptors: a woman older than 75 with acute or convalescent COVID-19.

V gene TRBV2 combines with J gene TRBJ2-4, with 11 bases matching TRBD2. The CDR3 contains 17 residues. The V gene end was trimmed by 4 bases and the J gene end by 6 bases; junction bases not matched to a gene: 11. The V gene's germline CDR1 is SNHLY and CDR2 FYNNEI. CDR3 coding DNA: TGTGCCAGCAGTGGGATCCCGGGACTAGCGGAAAGAAACATTCAGTACTTC. As protein: CASSGIPGLAERNIQYF.

The J gene is TRBJ2-1, the V gene TRBV7-9, with TRBD2 identical over 9 bases. Unmatched junction bases numbered 7, after V lost 3 bases and J lost 7 bases. This CDR3 comprises 15 residues. Germline CDR1 and CDR2: SEHNR and FQNEAQ (reference sequence). The DNA for the CDR3 is TGTGCCAGCAGCTTTAATAGCGGGAGTGGGAATGAGCAGTTCTTC. Its translation: CASSFNSGSGNEQFF.

The V and J genes are TRBV6-5 and TRBJ2-2; a weak D match, TRBD2 (5 bases). Deletions cut 0 bases from V and 7 bases from J, with 9 bases between. There are 14 residues in the CDR3. Per germline, CDR1 MNHEY and CDR2 SVGAGI. This CDR3 is CASSYSRGIGELFF. The DNA of the CDR3 is TGTGCCAGCAGTTACTCGAGAGGGATCGGGGAGCTGTTTTTT.

The rearrangement joins TRBV7-2 to TRBJ1-4; 7 bases fit TRBD1. Losses at the gene ends were 1 base for V and 7 bases for J; bases not matched to a gene: 6. The CDR3 extends over 15 amino acids. The germline V gene has CDR1 SGHTA and CDR2 FQGNSA. DNA for the CDR3: TGTGCCAGCAGCTTAGGACAGGGTAATTTTGAAAAACTGTTTTTT. Encoded protein: CASSLGQGNFEKLFF. Complete variable domain (other parts from reference TRBV7-2 and TRBJ1-4): GAGVSQSPSNKVTEKGKDVELRCDPISGHTALYWYRQSLGQGLEFLIYFQGNSAPDKSGLPSDRFSAERTGGSVSTLTIQRTQQEDSAVYLCASSLGQGNFEKLFFGSGTQLSVL.

The V and J genes are TRBV27 and TRBJ2-1; 8 bases map to TRBD2. Germline CDR1 MNHEY, CDR2 SMNVEV (reference sequence). With V trimmed by 3 bases and J by 5 bases, 12 bases remained unmatched. CDR3 length: 17 amino acids. CDR3 region: CASSFRGLGLAHNEQFF. The CDR3 DNA follows: TGTGCCAGCAGTTTTCGAGGACTCGGACTAGCCCACAATGAGCAGTTCTTC.

This chain connects TRBV4-3 to TRBJ1-6; no reliable D call. Germline V CDR1 and CDR2: LGHNA, YSLEER. The CDR3 consists of 16 residues. V was cut by 4 bases and J by 8 bases, with 18 bases left in between. CDR3 sequence reads: CASSRNPSAGDSPLHF. The CDR3 coding sequence is TGCGCCAGCAGCCGAAATCCCTCGGCCGGAGATTCACCCCTCCACTTT.

CDR3: CASSESRQPTNYNEQFF. DNA for the CDR3: TGCGCCAGCAGTGAGTCGCGTCAGCCCACTAATTACAATGAGCAGTTCTTC. The chain combines TRBV10-1 with TRBJ2-1, with D hard to call. In germline, CDR1 is WNHNN, CDR2 SYGVQD (reference sequence). The CDR3 length is 17 residues. With 0 bases removed from V and 4 bases from J, the gap between germline ends came to 16 bases.

The chain has TRBV7-2 and TRBJ2-3; D perhaps matches TRBD2 (6 bases). V lost 2 bases and J lost 0, with 9 bases in between. From germline, CDR1 is SGHTA and CDR2 FQGNSA. This CDR3 is built from 15 residues. The CDR3 reads CASSLLALSTDTQYF. The CDR3, as DNA: TGTGCCAGCAGCTTACTAGCGCTTAGCACAGATACGCAGTATTTT.

The chain combines TRBV4-3 with TRBJ1-1, with TRBD1 identical over 11 bases. CDR1 is LGHNA and CDR2 is YSLEER in the germline V gene. After removal of 0 bases from V and 3 bases from J, the junction contained 6 bases not matched to a gene. The CDR3 loop spans 17 amino acids. CDR3 bases: TGCGCCAGCAGCCAAGAAGGGGACAGGGGGGGGGACACTGAAGCTTTCTTT. Translating gives CASSQEGDRGGDTEAFF.

V usage is TRBV15 and J usage is TRBJ1-2, with 8 bases lining up with TRBD1. The CDR3 length is 13 residues. From germline, CDR1 is LNHNV and CDR2 YYDKDF (reference sequence). V was clipped by 4 bases and J by 6 bases; unmatched bases: 4. CDR3 nucleotide sequence: TGTGCCACCAGCAACCAGGGGGCTCATGGCTACACCTTC. Translation gives CATSNQGAHGYTF.

The chain combines TRBV6-5 with TRBJ1-2, with a tentative D call TRBD1 (5 bases). The CDR3 has 13 amino acids. With 6 bases removed from V and 2 bases from J, the gap between germline ends came to 10 bases. Germline V CDR1 and CDR2: MNHEY, SVGAGI. CDR3: CASRGGLNYGYTF. CDR3 nucleotides: TGTGCCAGCAGGGGGGGACTGAACTATGGCTACACCTTC.